This TCR beta chain was recorded in a study of blood T cell repertoires in COVID-19 (dated by TCRdb to 2018 to 2020). In the study overall: Collaborator samples came from the United States, Italy and Spain and covered acute and convalescent phases of COVID-19. Where available, HLA class I and class II types were obtained from metadata supplied by the sample provider rather than from assay-based typing. The samples were drawn from two sources: the first 160 participants of the ongoing ImmuneRACE study, and 1,254 subjects contributed by 6 global collaborators. The material from the prospective study consisted of cDNA or gDNA derived from T cells, B-cell-depleted T cells, or PBMCs. The dataset comprised deeply sampled blood TCRbeta repertoires from subjects exposed to, actively infected with, or recovered from COVID-19. The repertoires were released in a freely available public database intended as a resource for research on the immune response to SARS-CoV-2. Sample metadata almost always included a de-identified subject ID, COVID-19 status, age in years and sex.

TCRbeta CDR3 regions were amplified from genomic DNA by means of the immunoSEQ Assay, a bias-controlled multiplex PCR. Under the source paper's analysis protocol: Nucleated cell counts per sample were estimated from amplification of reference gene primers within the assay. To quantify the absolute abundance of each unique TCRbeta CDR3 rearrangement, sequence reads were collapsed and filtered. Productive Simpson clonality was computed per sample as the square root of Simpson's diversity index over productive rearrangements. TCRdb stores this immuneACCESS table with in-frame sequences only. Part of the clones is absent; in the studies checked, under half of the shortfall reflects unresolved V genes, and no reason is known for the rest. V, J and clone size reflect that table, while D and trimming were determined from the DNA. The sample has about 270,000 clones on record, about 88% of them singletons. The biggest ten clones account for 3% of the sample.

In the case of this clone: This clone's antigen is unknown. Base qualities are not provided; no much larger clone lies one nucleotide away.

Overall study outcomes, separate from this receptor: Clinical and demographic metadata were provided uncurated, with the amount varying by source and participant.

The junction carries 6 bases between V and J, which are trimmed by 2 bases and 0 bases respectively. From the cysteine through the phenylalanine, the CDR3 covers 13 amino acids. Solely the CDR3 DNA is kept, with 39 bases framed from the first base. The germline V gene yields SGHRS for CDR1 and YFSETQ for CDR2. Participants in the prospective study were enrolled through a virtual design, were aged 18 to 89 years, and lived in 24 United States geographic areas. In the prospective study, participants were assigned to cohorts based on the clinical history participants reported in a screening survey and a study questionnaire. For ImmuneRACE Cohort 3, a participant was defined as recovered based on two consecutive negative NP/OP PCR tests, clearance by a healthcare professional, or resolution of symptoms. Mobile phlebotomists in the prospective study collected whole blood, serum and a nasopharyngeal or oropharyngeal swab from every participant. Over a roughly 2-month period, participants in the prospective study had the option of providing additional blood draws and questionnaires. Before DNA extraction, blood samples from the prospective study were shipped at room temperature or frozen.

The sample taken for sequencing was PBMCs or T cells enriched from blood (not recorded which). The rearranged chain carries TRBV5-1 and TRBJ2-7, with the D gene call left open. The TCR sequence derives from a woman in her forties or fifties who had recovered from COVID-19. The CDR3 sequence is CASSFTYSYEQYF. The nucleotide sequence reads TGCGCCAGCAGCTTTACATACTCCTACGAGCAGTACTTC.